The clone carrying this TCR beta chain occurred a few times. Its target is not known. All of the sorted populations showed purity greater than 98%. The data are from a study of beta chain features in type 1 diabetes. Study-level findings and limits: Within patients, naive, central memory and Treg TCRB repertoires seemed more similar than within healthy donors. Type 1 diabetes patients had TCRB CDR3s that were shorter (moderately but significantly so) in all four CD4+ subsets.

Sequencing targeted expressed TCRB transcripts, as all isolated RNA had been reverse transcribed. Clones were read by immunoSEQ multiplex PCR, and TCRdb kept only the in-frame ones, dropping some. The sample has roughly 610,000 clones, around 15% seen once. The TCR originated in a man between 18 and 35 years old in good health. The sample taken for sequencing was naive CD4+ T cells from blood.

CDR3 residues: CASSQPGSWEQYF. The CDR3 DNA reads as TGCGCCAGCAGCCAACCGGGATCGTGGGAGCAGTACTTC. The chain employs TRBV4-1 and TRBJ2-7; TRBD2 might be the D (5 bases). V shed 2 bases and J shed 7 bases, with 12 bases lying between them. The CDR3 contains 13 residues. Germline V gene data show CDR1 as MGHRA and CDR2 as YSYEKL.